This record concerns one TCR beta chain sequence. What it binds is not known. The V and J ends lost 6 bases and 5 bases respectively, with 22 bases between them. Germline loops: CDR1 SQVTM, CDR2 ANQGSEA. The CDR3 runs 15 residues. This entry comes from a study of CD4 T cells in relation to SARS-CoV-2 and coronaviruses. Looking at the study overall: The negative reference was HIV-1 Nef peptide pool or peptide-free culture.

The assay was immunoSEQ multiplex PCR, and TCRdb's table has in-frame clones only and misses some. Here the sample spans around 16,000 clones, 76% being singletons. Before the COVID-19 pandemic, during about 2011-2019, CD4+ T cells were taken from unexposed donors. After less than 11 days of culture, CD4+ T cells were isolated. Study-wide points: Crossreactive clones expanded significantly less to SARS-CoV-2 than monoreactive clones.

The specimen sequenced was CD4+ T cells from PBMCs, cultured in vitro. This receptor was identified in a human donor in good health. V and J are TRBV29-1 and TRBJ1-2; tentatively, D is TRBD1 (6 bases). CDR3 coding DNA: TGCAGCGTCCACCTTGGGGGGGGCCGGGGTTATGGCTACACCTTC. The encoded protein is CSVHLGGGRGYGYTF.